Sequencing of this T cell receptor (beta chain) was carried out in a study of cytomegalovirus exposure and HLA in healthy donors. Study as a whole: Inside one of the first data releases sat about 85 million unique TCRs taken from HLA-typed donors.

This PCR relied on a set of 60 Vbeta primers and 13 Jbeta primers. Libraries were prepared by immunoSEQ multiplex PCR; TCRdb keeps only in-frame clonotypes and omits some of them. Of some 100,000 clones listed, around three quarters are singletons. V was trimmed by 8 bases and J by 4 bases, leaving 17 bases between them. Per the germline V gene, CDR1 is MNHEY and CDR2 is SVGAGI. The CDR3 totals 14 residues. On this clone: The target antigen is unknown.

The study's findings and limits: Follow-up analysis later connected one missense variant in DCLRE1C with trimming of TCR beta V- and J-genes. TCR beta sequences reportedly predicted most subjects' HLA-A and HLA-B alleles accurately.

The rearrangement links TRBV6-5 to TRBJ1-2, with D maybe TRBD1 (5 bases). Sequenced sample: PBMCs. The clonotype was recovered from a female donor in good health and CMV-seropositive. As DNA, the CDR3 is TGTGCCAGCCGGGGGATAGTGCCGACCTATGGCTACACCTTC. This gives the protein CASRGIVPTYGYTF.